This paragraph covers one T cell receptor beta chain sequence. Its antigen remains unidentified. One base away there is no much larger clone; base qualities are not given. Library preparation employed the immunoSEQ multiplex PCR assay. In TCRdb, the immuneACCESS table is reduced to in-frame sequences with V and J assigned. These tables do not hold every clone; where another copy was compared, an unresolved V gene accounts for under half, and the others remain unexplained. Here the sample has approximately 40,000 clones; less than 95% occur a single time. Clones ranked in the top ten supply roughly 0.55% of the sample. This specimen belongs to a study of T cell changes during pregnancy in multiple sclerosis (dated by TCRdb to between 2019 and 2020). With regard to the full study: The study examined how the T cell repertoire changed over the course of pregnancy in women with multiple sclerosis.

Clipping removes 5 bases from V and 7 bases from J, with 11 as the unmatched junction base count. The CDR3 measures 16 amino acids from cysteine to phenylalanine. Only the CDR3 portion is preserved as DNA: 48 bases, with reading frame beginning at the first base. From the germline V gene, CDR1 is MGHRA and CDR2 is YSYEKL. The sequencing used CD4+ T cells from peripheral blood mononuclear cells, collected in the third trimester of pregnancy. The source of this sequence is a female donor with multiple sclerosis, enrolled in a pregnancy study. The chain uses TRBV4-1 and TRBJ1-2, with 12 junctional bases fitting TRBD1. This receptor has the CDR3 CASSSPGQGALGGYTF. The DNA sequence reads TGCGCCAGCAGCTCCCCGGGACAGGGGGCTTTAGGTGGCTACACCTTC.